Here is one TCR beta chain with its context. TCRdb's table, derived via immunoSEQ multiplex PCR, lists solely in-frame clones and lacks some. This sample has roughly 40,000 clones; roughly nine tenths occur once, and the top ten carry 6% to 8%. This sample was taken from a study of PD-L1 blockade in urothelial cancer. At the level of the study: Of approximately 29 patients, around 25 were males with bladder-origin urothelial cancer. Patients' histories included 0 to 3 prior chemotherapy regimens. Blood-derived samples held a median around 140,000 T cells.

This CDR3 has 13 residues. Trimming removed 5 bases from V and 6 bases from J; junction bases left unmatched: 5. Germline V CDR1 and CDR2: SGHTA, FQGTGA. Time point denoted: peripheral blood 6 weeks after treatment start. Patients each gave 1 to 8 samples, pretreatment and on-treatment. The material was PBMCs, obtained around atezolizumab (anti-PD-L1) treatment. V usage is TRBV7-3 and J usage is TRBJ2-7, with 9 positions matching TRBD1. The TCR originated in a man in his 70s with urothelial cancer. CDR3 bases: TGTGCCAGCAGCCGGGGACAGGGACTCGAGCAGTACTTC. It translates to CASSRGQGLEQYF.